The source of this T cell receptor (beta chain) is a study of cytomegalovirus exposure and HLA in healthy donors. Researchers ran the PCR with 60 Vbeta and 13 Jbeta primers. Assay used: immunoSEQ multiplex PCR; TCRdb lists only in-frame clones, some missing. The profile covers tens of thousands of clones, with about three quarters appearing a single time and over 10% taken by the ten largest. To note about this clone: What it recognizes is unknown.

General observations from the study: The study carried out a later analysis of TCR beta sequences. It associated 15,000 to 20,000 of them with specific HLA alleles at a false discovery rate of 0.05. Confirmation in vitro established that three CMV-associated chains were specific for CMV antigens.

Trimming took 8 bases from V and 3 from J, leaving 13 bases between them. CDR3 length: 13 residues. The germline CDR1 and CDR2 sequences are SNHLY and FYNNEI. The sequenced sample was PBMCs. This receptor was taken from a woman aged 40 to 50 in good health and CMV-seropositive. The V gene is TRBV2, the J gene TRBJ1-1; D possibly corresponds to TRBD1 (6 bases). CDR3 bases: TGTGCCAGCTATCAGGGGTCCCACACTGAAGCTTTCTTT. Protein: CASYQGSHTEAFF.